The T cell receptor (beta chain) under discussion was sequenced for a study of T cells in Graves' hyperthyroidism and ophthalmopathy. TCR beta CDR3 regions were amplified from RNA transcripts. TCR CDR3 regions were first amplified by RT-PCR with HTBI primers. One entry per CDR3 protein, called by TCRdb with MiXCR from the multiplex PCR reads. The data contain under 300,000 distinct CDR3 sequences, 22% of them singletons. V lost 2 bases to trimming and J lost 10 bases, with 7 bases between them. Germline assignment: CDR1 SGHNT and CDR2 YYREEE (reference sequence). The CDR3 contains 11 residues. This sequence originates from a man aged 25 to 45 with Graves' ophthalmopathy. The chain carries TRBV5-4 and TRBJ2-1; D is perhaps TRBD2 (5 bases). Sequencing used blood. As DNA, the CDR3 is TGTGCCAGCAGCTTAACTAGAGAGCAGTTCTTC. Its translation is CASSLTREQFF.